This is a list of T cell receptor beta chains from one sample in a study of blood T cell repertoires in COVID-19. Only in-frame clones appear in the TCRdb table, and some are missing; sequencing was by immunoSEQ multiplex PCR. This table has 90,000 to 150,000 clones, about two thirds appearing once. Sequencing input: peripheral blood. The receptors derive from a human donor with acute or convalescent COVID-19. The donor label of this sample is uncertain. The CDR3 runs from the conserved cysteine through the conserved F or W. The D gene is left open where the match is weak. The listing skips clone size in some rows; elsewhere it reads once, few, many or a size class.

j_call cdr3_length d_call v_call clone_size cdr3_nt cdr3_aa
TRBJ1-4 13 NA TRBV4-1 NA TGCGCCAGCAGCCCCGGGTGGGTGGAAAAACTGTTTTTT CASSPGWVEKLFF
TRBJ1-4 15 NA TRBV5-1 few TGCGCCAGCAGCCCCGGGGGAGGTGGCCGCGAAAAACTGTTTTTT CASSPGGGGREKLFF
TRBJ2-1 14 TRBD1 TRBV25-1 NA TGTGCCAGCAGAGCAGGGGGCCTTTACAATGAGCAGTTCTTC CASRAGGLYNEQFF
TRBJ1-1 13 NA TRBV7-6 NA TGTGCCAGCAGCACTCAGGGGTACACTGAAGCTTTCTTT CASSTQGYTEAFF
TRBJ1-1 12 NA TRBV18 NA TGTGCCAGCTCACATGCGGGATCTGAAGCTTTCTTT CASSHAGSEAFF
TRBJ1-5 15 NA TRBV2 many TGTGCCAGCAGTGCGCAGGGGCATAGCAATCAGCCCCAGCATTTT CASSAQGHSNQPQHF
TRBJ2-6 13 NA TRBV6-5 NA TGTGCCAGCAAGCTCTCTGGGGCCAACGTCCTGACTTTC CASKLSGANVLTF
TRBJ2-4 13 TRBD1 TRBV6-5 NA TGTGCCAGCAGGGGACAGGGAAAAAACATTCAGTACTTC CASRGQGKNIQYF
TRBJ2-7 15 NA TRBV7-8 NA TGTGCCAGCAGCTTAGGTGTCTCCCCTCTCTACGAGCAGTACTTC CASSLGVSPLYEQYF
TRBJ1-2 14 TRBD1 TRBV6-5 few TGTGCCATTGACAGGGGCGGAGGCTCTTATGGCTACACCTTC CAIDRGGGSYGYTF
TRBJ1-4 15 NA TRBV5-1 NA TGCGCCAGCAGCCCCCAACAGGGAAGTCATGAAAAACTGTTTTTT CASSPQQGSHEKLFF
TRBJ2-7 18 TRBD1 TRBV5-1 few TGCGCCAGCAGCCGGACTCCCCCTCACAGGGGGCAATCCTACGAGCAGTACTTC CASSRTPPHRGQSYEQYF
TRBJ1-5 18 TRBD1 TRBV7-2 NA TGTGCCAGCAGCTTAGCGGAAGCAGGGGGCCCTTATCGTCAGCCCCAGCATTTT CASSLAEAGGPYRQPQHF
TRBJ1-1 16 TRBD1 TRBV14 NA TGTGCCAGCAGCCAAGGGACAGGGACGCCGAACACTGAAGCTTTCTTT CASSQGTGTPNTEAFF
TRBJ2-5 16 TRBD2 TRBV6-5 NA TGTGCCAGCAGTTGGTACACGGGACTAGCGAAAGAGACCCAGTACTTC CASSWYTGLAKETQYF
TRBJ1-1 14 NA TRBV5-1 few TGCGCCAGCAGCTTGGAGGACTGGAACACTGAAGCTTTCTTT CASSLEDWNTEAFF